This T cell receptor (beta chain) was sequenced during a study of CDR3 diversity in severe acne. Germline CDR1 LNHDA, CDR2 SQIVND (reference sequence). V lost 3 bases to trimming and J lost 3 bases, with 11 bases between them. The length of the CDR3 is 14 residues. Each CDR3 protein gets one entry after TCRdb re-called the PCR reads with MiXCR. The top ten clones hold 10% of a sample with roughly 81,000 distinct CDR3 sequences, over 45% of them seen once. The TCR sequence derives from a male donor in good health, serving as a control. This chain links TRBV19 with TRBJ1-2; D is undetermined. The sequenced sample consisted of blood. This CDR3 is CASSMEERYYGYTF. The DNA of the CDR3 is TGTGCCAGTAGTATGGAGGAAAGATACTATGGCTACACCTTC.